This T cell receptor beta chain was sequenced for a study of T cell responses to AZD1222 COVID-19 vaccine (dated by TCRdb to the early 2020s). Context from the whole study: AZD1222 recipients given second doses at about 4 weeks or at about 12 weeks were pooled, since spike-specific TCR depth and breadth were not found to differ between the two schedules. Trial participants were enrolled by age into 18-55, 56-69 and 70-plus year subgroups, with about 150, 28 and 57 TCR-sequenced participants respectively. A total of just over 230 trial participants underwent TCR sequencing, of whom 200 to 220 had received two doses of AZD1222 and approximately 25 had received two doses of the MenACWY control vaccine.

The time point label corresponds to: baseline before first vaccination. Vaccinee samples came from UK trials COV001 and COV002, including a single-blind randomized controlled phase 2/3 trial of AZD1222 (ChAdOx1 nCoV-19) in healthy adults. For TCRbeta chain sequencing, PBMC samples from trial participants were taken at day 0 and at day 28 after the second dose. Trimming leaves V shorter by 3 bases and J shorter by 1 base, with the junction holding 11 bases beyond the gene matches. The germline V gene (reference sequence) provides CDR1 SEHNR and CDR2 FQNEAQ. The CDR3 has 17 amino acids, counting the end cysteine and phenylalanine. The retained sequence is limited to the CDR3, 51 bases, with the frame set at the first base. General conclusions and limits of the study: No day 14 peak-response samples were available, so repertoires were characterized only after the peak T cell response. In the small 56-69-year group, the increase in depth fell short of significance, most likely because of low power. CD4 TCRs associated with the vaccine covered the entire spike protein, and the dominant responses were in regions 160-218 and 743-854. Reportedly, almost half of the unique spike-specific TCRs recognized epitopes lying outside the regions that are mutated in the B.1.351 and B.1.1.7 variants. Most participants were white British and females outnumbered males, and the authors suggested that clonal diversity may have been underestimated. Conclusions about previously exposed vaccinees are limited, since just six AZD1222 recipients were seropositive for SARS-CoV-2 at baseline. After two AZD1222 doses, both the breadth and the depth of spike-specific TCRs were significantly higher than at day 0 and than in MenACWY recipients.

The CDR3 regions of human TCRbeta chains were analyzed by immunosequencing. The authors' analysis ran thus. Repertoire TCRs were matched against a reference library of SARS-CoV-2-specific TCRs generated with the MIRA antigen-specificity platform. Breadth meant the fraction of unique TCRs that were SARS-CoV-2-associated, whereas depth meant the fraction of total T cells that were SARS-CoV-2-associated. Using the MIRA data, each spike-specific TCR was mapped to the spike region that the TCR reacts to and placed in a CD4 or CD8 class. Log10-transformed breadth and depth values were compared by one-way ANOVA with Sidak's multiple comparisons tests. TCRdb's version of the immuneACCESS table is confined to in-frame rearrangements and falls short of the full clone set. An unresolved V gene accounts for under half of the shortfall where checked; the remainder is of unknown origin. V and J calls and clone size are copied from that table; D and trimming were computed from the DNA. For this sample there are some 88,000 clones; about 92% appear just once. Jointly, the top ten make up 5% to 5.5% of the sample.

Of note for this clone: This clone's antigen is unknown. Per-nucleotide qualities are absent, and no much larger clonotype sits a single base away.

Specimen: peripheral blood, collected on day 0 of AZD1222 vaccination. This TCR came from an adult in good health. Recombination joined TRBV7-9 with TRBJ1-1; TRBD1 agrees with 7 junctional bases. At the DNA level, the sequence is TGTGCCAGCAGCTTGGGGACAGCAGTTGATTGGAACACTGAAGCTTTCTTT. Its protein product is CASSLGTAVDWNTEAFF. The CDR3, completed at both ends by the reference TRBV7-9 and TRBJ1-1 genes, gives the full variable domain DTGVSQNPRHKITKRGQNVTFRCDPISEHNRLYWYRQTLGQGPEFLTYFQNEAQLEKSRLLSDRFSAERPKGSFSTLEIQRTEQGDSAMYLCASSLGTAVDWNTEAFFGQGTRLTVV.